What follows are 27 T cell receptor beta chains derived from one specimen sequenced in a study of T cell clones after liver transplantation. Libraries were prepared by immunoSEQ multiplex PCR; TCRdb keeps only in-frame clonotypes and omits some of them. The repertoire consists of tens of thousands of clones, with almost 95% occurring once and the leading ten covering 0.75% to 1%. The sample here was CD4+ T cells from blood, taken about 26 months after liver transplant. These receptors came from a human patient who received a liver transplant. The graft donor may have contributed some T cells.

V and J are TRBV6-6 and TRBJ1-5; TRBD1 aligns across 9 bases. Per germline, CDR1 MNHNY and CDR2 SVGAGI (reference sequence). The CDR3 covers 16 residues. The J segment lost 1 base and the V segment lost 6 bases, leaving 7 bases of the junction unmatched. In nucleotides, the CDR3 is TGTGCCAGCAGAAATCGAGGACAGGGGAGCAATCAGCCCCAGCATTTT. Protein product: CASRNRGQGSNQPQHF.

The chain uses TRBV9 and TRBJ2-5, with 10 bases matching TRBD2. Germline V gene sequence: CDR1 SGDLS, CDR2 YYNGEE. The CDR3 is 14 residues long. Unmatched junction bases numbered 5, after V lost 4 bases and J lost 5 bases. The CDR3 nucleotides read TGTGCCAGCAGCTCCCAGCGGGAGGGGGAGACCCAGTACTTC. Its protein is CASSSQREGETQYF. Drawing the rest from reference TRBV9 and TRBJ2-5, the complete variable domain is DSGVTQTPKHLITATGQRVTLRCSPRSGDLSVYWYQQSLDQGLQFLIQYYNGEERAKGNILERFSAQQFPDLHSELNLSSLELGDSALYFCASSSQREGETQYFGPGTRLLVL.

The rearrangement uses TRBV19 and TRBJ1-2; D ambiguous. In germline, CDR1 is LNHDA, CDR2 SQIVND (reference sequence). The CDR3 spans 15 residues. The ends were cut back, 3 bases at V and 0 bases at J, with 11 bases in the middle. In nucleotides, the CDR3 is TGTGCCAGTAGTATGGTGGGAGGGCCTAACTATGGCTACACCTTC. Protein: CASSMVGGPNYGYTF.

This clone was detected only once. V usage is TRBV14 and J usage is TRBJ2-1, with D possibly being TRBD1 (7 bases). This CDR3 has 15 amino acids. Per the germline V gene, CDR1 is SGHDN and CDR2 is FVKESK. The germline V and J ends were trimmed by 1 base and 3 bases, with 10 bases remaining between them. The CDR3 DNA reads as TGTGCCAGCAGCCAAGCCCAGGGGGGCTACAATGAGCAGTTCTTC. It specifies CASSQAQGGYNEQFF.

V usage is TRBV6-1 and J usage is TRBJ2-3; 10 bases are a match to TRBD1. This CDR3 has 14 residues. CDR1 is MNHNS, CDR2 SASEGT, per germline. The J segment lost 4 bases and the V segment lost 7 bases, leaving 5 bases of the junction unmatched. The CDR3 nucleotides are TGTGCCAGCAACCCCGGGACAGGGGCAGATACGCAGTATTTT. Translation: CASNPGTGADTQYF.

The CDR3, as DNA: TGCGCCAGCAGCTTGGGCTCAGGCGGGGAGCTGTTTTTT. Residues: CASSLGSGGELFF. The chain carries TRBV5-1 and TRBJ2-2; no clear D gene. The V and J ends lost 0 bases and 7 bases respectively, with 7 bases between them. The CDR3 has 13 residues. In germline, CDR1 is SGHRS, CDR2 YFSETQ.

CDR3 region: CASSIRDSGTIYF. The CDR3 DNA follows: TGTGCCAGTAGTATTAGGGACAGCGGCACCATATATTTT. The V call is TRBV19, the J call TRBJ1-3, with TRBD1 identical over 7 bases. This CDR3 is 13 amino acids long. V dropped 3 bases and J dropped 9; count of bases not matched to a gene: 5. From germline, CDR1 is LNHDA and CDR2 SQIVND (reference sequence).

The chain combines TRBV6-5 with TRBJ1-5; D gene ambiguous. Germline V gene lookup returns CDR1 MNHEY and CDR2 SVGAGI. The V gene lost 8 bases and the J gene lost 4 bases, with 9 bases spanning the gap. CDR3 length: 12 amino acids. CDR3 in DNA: TGTGCCAGCGGAGGAGGGAATCAGCCCCAGCATTTT. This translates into CASGGGNQPQHF.

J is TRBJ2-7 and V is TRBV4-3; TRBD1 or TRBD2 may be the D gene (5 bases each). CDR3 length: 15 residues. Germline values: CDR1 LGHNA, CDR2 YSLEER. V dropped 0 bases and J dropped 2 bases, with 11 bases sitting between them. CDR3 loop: CASSQELQGAYEQYF. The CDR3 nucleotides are TGCGCCAGCAGCCAAGAGCTCCAGGGAGCCTACGAGCAGTACTTC.

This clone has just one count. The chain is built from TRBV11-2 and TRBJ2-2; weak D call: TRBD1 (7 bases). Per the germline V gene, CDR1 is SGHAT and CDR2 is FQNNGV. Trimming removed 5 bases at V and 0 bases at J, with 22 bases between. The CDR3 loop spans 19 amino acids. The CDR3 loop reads CASSHGAGGGYANTGELFF. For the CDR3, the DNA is TGTGCCAGCAGCCACGGGGCAGGGGGAGGTTACGCGAACACCGGGGAGCTGTTTTTT.

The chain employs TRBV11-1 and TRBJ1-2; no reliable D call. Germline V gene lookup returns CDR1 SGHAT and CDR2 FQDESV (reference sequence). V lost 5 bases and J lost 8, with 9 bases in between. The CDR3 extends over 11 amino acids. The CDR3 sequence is CASSRGAGYTF. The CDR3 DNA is TGTGCCAGCAGCCGGGGAGCGGGCTACACCTTC.

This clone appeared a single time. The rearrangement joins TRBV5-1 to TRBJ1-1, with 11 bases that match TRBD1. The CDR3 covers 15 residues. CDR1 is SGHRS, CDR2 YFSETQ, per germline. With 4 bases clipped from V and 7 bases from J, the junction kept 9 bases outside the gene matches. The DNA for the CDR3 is TGCGCCAGCAGCCCAGGGGACAGGGGGTTTTATGAAGCTTTCTTT. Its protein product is CASSPGDRGFYEAFF.

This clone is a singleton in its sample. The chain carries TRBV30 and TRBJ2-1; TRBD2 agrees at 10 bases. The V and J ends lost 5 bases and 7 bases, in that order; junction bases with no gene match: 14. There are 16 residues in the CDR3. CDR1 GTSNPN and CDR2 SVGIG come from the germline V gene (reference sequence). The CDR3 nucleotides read TGTGCCTGGGGAGGGGATAGCGGGAGGTTAGGTAATGAGCAGTTCTTC. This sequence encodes CAWGGDSGRLGNEQFF.

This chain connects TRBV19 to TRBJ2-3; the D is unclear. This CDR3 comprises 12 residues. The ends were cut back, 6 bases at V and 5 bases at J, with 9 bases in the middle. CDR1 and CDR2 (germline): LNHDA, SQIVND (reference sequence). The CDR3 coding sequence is TGTGCCAGTAGCCGGGTGTTAGATACGCAGTATTTT. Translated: CASSRVLDTQYF.

The DNA of the CDR3 is TGTGCCAGCAGCTTAGTTCGGGGGTCGAACACTGAAGCTTTCTTT. Amino acids: CASSLVRGSNTEAFF. V and J are TRBV11-3 and TRBJ1-1; D possibly corresponds to TRBD1 (5 bases). Per germline, CDR1 SGHNT and CDR2 YENEEA. This CDR3 has 15 amino acids. V was clipped by 1 base and J by 1 base, with 10 bases between them.

The CDR3 loop reads CASSLAGGRTDTQYF. The CDR3 nucleotides are TGTGCCAGCAGCTTGGCGGGAGGACGCACAGATACGCAGTATTTT. This chain uses TRBV11-2 with TRBJ2-3; TRBD2 aligns across 8 bases. The V gene's germline CDR1 is SGHAT and CDR2 FQNNGV. The trim removed 3 bases at V and 1 base at J, leaving 3 bases unmatched. The CDR3 sequence is 15 residues long. Together with reference TRBV11-2 and TRBJ2-3, the CDR3 gives the full variable domain: EAGVAQSPRYKIIEKRQSVAFWCNPISGHATLYWYQQILGQGPKLLIQFQNNGVVDDSQLPKDRFSAERLKGVDSTLKIQPAKLEDSAVYLCASSLAGGRTDTQYFGPGTRLTVL.

As DNA, the CDR3 is TGCGCCAGCTCCCAGGGGGCCTACAATGAGCAGTTCTTC. Protein: CASSQGAYNEQFF. J is TRBJ2-1 and V is TRBV10-1; 7 positions match TRBD1. V dropped 8 bases and J dropped 2; count of bases not matched to a gene: 3. This CDR3 contains 13 residues. CDR1 WNHNN and CDR2 SYGVQD come from the germline V gene (reference sequence).

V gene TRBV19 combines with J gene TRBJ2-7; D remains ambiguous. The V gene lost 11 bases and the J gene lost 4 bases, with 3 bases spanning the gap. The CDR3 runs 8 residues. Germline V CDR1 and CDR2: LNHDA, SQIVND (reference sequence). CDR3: CAVYEQYF. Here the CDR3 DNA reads TGTGCCGTTTACGAGCAGTACTTC.

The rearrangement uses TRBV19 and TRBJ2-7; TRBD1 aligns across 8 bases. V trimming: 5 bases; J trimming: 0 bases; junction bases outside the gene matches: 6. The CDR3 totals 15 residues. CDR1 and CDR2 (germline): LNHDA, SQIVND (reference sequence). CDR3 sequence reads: CASSGAGTGSYEQYF. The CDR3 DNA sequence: TGTGCCAGTAGTGGGGCCGGGACAGGCTCCTACGAGCAGTACTTC.

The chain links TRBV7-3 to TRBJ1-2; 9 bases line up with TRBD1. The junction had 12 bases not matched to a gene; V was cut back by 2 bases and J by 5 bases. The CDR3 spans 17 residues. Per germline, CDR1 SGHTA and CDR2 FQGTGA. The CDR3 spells CASSLANTGTGIYGYTF. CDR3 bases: TGTGCCAGCAGCTTAGCTAATACCGGGACAGGGATTTATGGCTACACCTTC.

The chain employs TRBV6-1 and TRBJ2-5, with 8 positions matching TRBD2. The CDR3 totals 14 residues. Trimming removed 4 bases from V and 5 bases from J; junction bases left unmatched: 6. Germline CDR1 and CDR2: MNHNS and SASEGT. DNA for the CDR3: TGTGCCAGCAGTGTGGTAGCGGGAAGGGAGACCCAGTACTTC. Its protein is CASSVVAGRETQYF.

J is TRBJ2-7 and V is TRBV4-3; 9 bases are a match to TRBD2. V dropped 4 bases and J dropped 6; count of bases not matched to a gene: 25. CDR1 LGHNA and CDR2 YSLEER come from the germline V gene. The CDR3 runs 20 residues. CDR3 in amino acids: CASSLGLAGSGVAGEGEQYF. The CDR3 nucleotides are TGCGCCAGCAGCCTCGGGTTGGCGGGATCCGGGGTAGCGGGAGAAGGCGAGCAGTACTTC.

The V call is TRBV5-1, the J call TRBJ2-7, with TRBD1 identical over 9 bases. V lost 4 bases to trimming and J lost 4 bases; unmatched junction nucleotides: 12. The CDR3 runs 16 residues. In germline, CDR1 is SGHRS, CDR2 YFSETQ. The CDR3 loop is CASSVSGQGLLYEQYF. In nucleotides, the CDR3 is TGCGCCAGCAGCGTGAGCGGACAGGGGCTATTGTACGAGCAGTACTTC.

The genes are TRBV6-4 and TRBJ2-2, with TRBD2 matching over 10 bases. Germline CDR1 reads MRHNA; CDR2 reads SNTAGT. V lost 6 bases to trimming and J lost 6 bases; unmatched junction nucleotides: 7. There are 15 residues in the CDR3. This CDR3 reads CASRRTSGSSGELFF. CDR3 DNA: TGTGCCAGCAGAAGGACTAGCGGAAGTTCCGGGGAGCTGTTTTTT.

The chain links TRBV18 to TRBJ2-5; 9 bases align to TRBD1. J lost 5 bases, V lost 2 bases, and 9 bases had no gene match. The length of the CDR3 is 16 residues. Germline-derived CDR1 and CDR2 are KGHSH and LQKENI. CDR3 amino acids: CASSPISGTGIETQYF. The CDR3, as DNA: TGTGCCAGCTCACCAATCTCCGGGACAGGGATCGAGACCCAGTACTTC.

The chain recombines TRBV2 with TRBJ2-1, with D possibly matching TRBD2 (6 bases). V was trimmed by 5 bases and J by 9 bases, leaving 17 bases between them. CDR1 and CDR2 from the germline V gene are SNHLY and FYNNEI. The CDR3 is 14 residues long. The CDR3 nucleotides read TGTGCCAGCAGTCTTGCGGGGCGGGGTAGTGAGCAGTTCTTC. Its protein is CASSLAGRGSEQFF.

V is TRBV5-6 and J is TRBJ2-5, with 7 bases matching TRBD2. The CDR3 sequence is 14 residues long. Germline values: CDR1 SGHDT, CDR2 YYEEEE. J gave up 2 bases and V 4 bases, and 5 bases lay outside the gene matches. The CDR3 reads CASSREEFQETQYF. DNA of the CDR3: TGTGCCAGCAGCCGGGAGGAGTTTCAAGAGACCCAGTACTTC.